What follows describes a single TCR beta chain. This clonotype has only a few counts. Its cognate antigen has yet to be identified. Base qualities are not provided; no much larger clone lies one nucleotide away. Every donor was a healthy Caucasian. The researchers also sequenced three unrelated adults who were not twins: a male aged 18 to 29, a male aged 50 to 60, and a female aged 50 to 60. Miltenyi CD45RO+ enrichment and human naive T-cell isolation kits were used to isolate memory (CD45RO+) and naive T cells from PBMC. Library preparation was by 5' RACE. The sample was run on an Illumina HiSeq 2000. A universal primer binding site was added through template switching, and the final cDNA carried a unique molecular identifier so that TCR cDNA molecules could be counted accurately. Specific primers in the conserved constant-segment region were used to synthesize first-strand cDNA for TCR alpha and beta chains. To control for contamination, every cDNA library was double barcoded, receiving both a SMART-Mk sample barcode and Illumina barcodes. Two successive PCR steps introduced TruSeq adapter sequences along with Illumina sample barcodes. Sequencing of the TCR alpha and beta cDNA libraries was done on the Illumina HiSeq platform using custom primers. Regarding the original processing steps: MiGEC was used to process raw reads and extract unique molecular identifiers, and MiXCR was used to find CDR3 positions. Recombination models were inferred per individual with the repgenHMM and IGoR tools using an EM algorithm. The analysis of shared clonotypes was done with the tcR package in R, with sharing normalized by the product of cloneset sizes. Out-of-frame nonproductive sequences were analyzed to study raw recombination free of thymic and clonal selection effects. Starting from the raw public reads, TCRdb applied fastp trimming at Q25, assembled clones with MiXCR and retained in-frame beta chains. Rows with one shared CDR3 protein collapse into an entry with the most common genes and DNA. The V and J calls were not made by the authors but by TCRdb's processing. Across this sample there are about 690,000 distinct CDR3 sequences, with 5.5% to 7.5% seen only once. The top ten clones comprise 1.5% to 2% of the sample.

There are 15 amino acids in the CDR3, from cysteine to phenylalanine inclusive. Only the CDR3 portion is preserved as DNA: 45 bases, with reading frame beginning at the first base. Trimming accounts for 5 bases at V and 7 bases at J, while the number of junction bases matched to no gene is 11. Taken from the germline V gene (reference sequence), the CDR1 and CDR2 loops are SSHAT and FNYEAQ. This entry is derived from a study of identical twins (dated by TCRdb to 2015 to 2016). Broadly, across the study: To test whether fetal clonotypes persist, the study used deep sequencing on TCR alpha and beta repertoires from monozygotic twins, unrelated adults of various ages, and cord blood. Replicate twin experiments were performed at different times using different library preparation protocols to rule out contamination.

Here is what the overall study found, with its caveats: Compared with coincidental sharing between unrelated individuals, out-of-frame TCR alpha sequences shared between twins had an excess of sequences with low generation probability. Fewer insertions were carried by abundant cord blood beta clonotypes, a similar but weaker trend appeared in young adult naive repertoires, and no such trend appeared in memory repertoires. In beta out-of-frame sequences, excess twin sharing was weaker, because having fewer shared sequences lowered the signal-to-noise ratio. Zero-insertion analyses could be partly confounded by invariant T cells such as MAIT and iNKT, although diverse VJ usage argued against such confounding for most clonotypes. Out-of-frame TCR alpha sharing in monozygotic twins was systematically underestimated by recombination models, whereas sharing between unrelated individuals was in agreement with the recombination models. Because the same donors could not be followed over many years, the conclusions depended on cross-sectional statistical analysis.

This sequence was found in a man aged 18-30 years in good health. The chain links TRBV7-7 with TRBJ2-5; 9 central bases correspond to TRBD1. Sequencing was carried out using naive T cells sorted from blood. The meaning of the sample's cell subset or site label: cells isolated with a human naive T-cell isolation kit. CDR3 sequence: CASSQSLPGQGTQYF. The DNA sequence is TGTGCCAGCAGCCAAAGCCTTCCGGGACAGGGGACCCAGTACTTC.